This TCR beta chain was recorded in a study of T cells in localized non-small cell lung cancer. Produced via immunoSEQ multiplex PCR; TCRdb's table is partial and in-frame only. Found here are roughly 30,000 clones, about nine tenths of them singletons; the top ten hold around 4%. As concerns this clone: The antigen is unknown. This may arise from a read error, as a much more abundant clone is one base away.

Study observations and caveats: Longer overall survival accompanied higher blood T cell density. Uninvolved adjacent lung had the highest recorded T cell clonality, with tumor below it. Tumor samples were not multi-region, leaving intratumor heterogeneity unexcluded. Among the top 100 tumor clones, a median approximately 55 appeared in adjacent lung.

CDR3 length: 14 amino acids. Germline lookup yields CDR1 SGHTA and CDR2 FQGNSA. Between the trimmed V and J ends, which lost 1 base and 4 bases, there was a span of 10 bases. The chain carries TRBV7-2 and TRBJ1-2; D not resolved. The source of this sequence is a woman aged 40-75 years with stage I lung adenocarcinoma. The sample consisted of peripheral blood, taken before any cancer treatment. The CDR3 region has the DNA TGTGCCAGCAGCTTAGGGTCGACCGGCTATGGCTACACCTTC. It translates to CASSLGSTGYGYTF. Variable domain in full (rest from reference TRBV7-2 and TRBJ1-2): GAGVSQSPSNKVTEKGKDVELRCDPISGHTALYWYRQSLGQGLEFLIYFQGNSAPDKSGLPSDRFSAERTGGSVSTLTIQRTQQEDSAVYLCASSLGSTGYGYTFGSGTRLTVV.